The 10 T cell receptor beta chains below come from one sample, sequenced in a study of blood T cell repertoires in COVID-19. The method was immunoSEQ multiplex PCR; TCRdb's version includes in-frame clones alone and lacks a portion of them. This sample has hundreds of thousands of clones, with roughly 85% found just once. Sequencing was carried out using PBMCs or T cells enriched from blood (not recorded which). These receptors came from a woman aged 50 to 60 with acute COVID-19.

The chain carries TRBV2 and TRBJ1-1; D possibly corresponds to TRBD1 (5 bases). This CDR3 is built from 16 residues. Germline V gene data show CDR1 as SNHLY and CDR2 as FYNNEI. The V gene lost 7 bases and the J gene lost 10 bases, with 28 bases spanning the gap. The CDR3 DNA reads TGTGCCAGCAATACTAGGGACCCGACGGGGGTTCTGGGAGCTTTCTTT. Amino acids: CASNTRDPTGVLGAFF.

This chain joins TRBV11-2 and TRBJ2-3; possible D gene TRBD1, 6 bases. Germline values: CDR1 SGHAT, CDR2 FQNNGV. Trimming stripped 5 bases from V and 4 bases from J, with 16 bases between. CDR3 length equals 15 residues. The CDR3 spells CASSRGSGTSDTQYF. The DNA for the CDR3 is TGTGCCAGCAGCCGCGGGTCGGGGACATCAGATACGCAGTATTTT.

This clone occurred a few times. The rearrangement joins TRBV6-2 or TRBV6-3 to TRBJ1-1; D gene unclear. Germline values: CDR1 MNHEY, CDR2 SVGEGT. Deletions cut 2 bases from V and 1 base from J, with 11 bases between. The CDR3 runs 15 residues. CDR3 in amino acids: CASSYGPVENTEAFF. In DNA, the CDR3 is TGTGCCAGCAGTTACGGGCCGGTCGAGAACACTGAAGCTTTCTTT.

V is TRBV2 and J is TRBJ1-1, with a weak D call TRBD1 (5 bases). V was shortened by 9 bases and J by 10 bases, with 15 bases between the two germline ends. Germline-derived CDR1 and CDR2 are SNHLY and FYNNEI. This CDR3 has 11 residues. The CDR3 loop reads CASTTVGGAFF. The CDR3, as DNA: TGTGCCAGTACCACCGTGGGGGGAGCTTTCTTT.

The chain carries TRBV7-2 and TRBJ1-2; no reliable D call. V lost 8 bases and J lost 4, with 17 bases in between. The germline V gene has CDR1 SGHTA and CDR2 FQGNSA. This CDR3 is built from 14 residues. CDR3 region: CASSPGGIGYGYTF. The CDR3 bases are TGTGCCAGCTCCCCGGGAGGGATTGGCTATGGCTACACCTTC.

The CDR3 region has the DNA TGTGCCAGTAGTAGCACATGGGCTGGCTACACCTTC. It translates to CASSSTWAGYTF. V is TRBV19 and J is TRBJ1-2; D is ambiguous. V was pared by 4 bases and J by 7 bases, with 10 bases between. The germline gives CDR1 LNHDA, CDR2 SQIVND (reference sequence). The CDR3 totals 12 residues.

The chain joins TRBV7-9 to TRBJ1-1; 8 bases map to TRBD1. Per the germline V gene, CDR1 is SEHNR and CDR2 is FQNEAQ (reference sequence). There are 15 residues in the CDR3. With V trimmed by 2 bases and J by 0 bases, 2 bases remained unmatched. The CDR3 coding sequence is TGTGCCAGCAGCTTACCACAGGGGGTGAACACTGAAGCTTTCTTT. Translating it yields CASSLPQGVNTEAFF.

The CDR3 DNA reads as TGTGCCTGGAGTACAGGGGGAGCTTTCTTT. Protein: CAWSTGGAFF. V gene TRBV30 combines with J gene TRBJ1-1; 8 bases fit TRBD1. CDR1 is GTSNPN, CDR2 SVGIG, per germline (reference sequence). This CDR3 region has 10 residues. The V segment lost 2 bases and the J segment 10 bases; nucleotides outside the gene matches: 0.

The CDR3 sequence: CASSDGQPNEKLFF. The CDR3 DNA reads as TGTGCCAGCAGTGATGGGCAGCCTAATGAAAAACTGTTTTTT. V is TRBV6-1 and J is TRBJ1-4; D is ambiguous. Germline CDR1 reads MNHNS; CDR2 reads SASEGT. The CDR3 is 14 amino acids. Trimming took 3 bases from V and 3 from J, leaving 8 bases between them.

This sequence joins TRBV7-2 and TRBJ1-5, with a tentative D call TRBD1 (6 bases). Germline lookup yields CDR1 SGHTA and CDR2 FQGNSA. Deletions cut 5 bases from V and 7 bases from J, with 18 bases between. The CDR3 consists of 15 residues. CDR3 in DNA: TGTGCCAGCAGCACTACGGACAGACCCCCACAGCCCCAGCATTTT. Protein sequence: CASSTTDRPPQPQHF.